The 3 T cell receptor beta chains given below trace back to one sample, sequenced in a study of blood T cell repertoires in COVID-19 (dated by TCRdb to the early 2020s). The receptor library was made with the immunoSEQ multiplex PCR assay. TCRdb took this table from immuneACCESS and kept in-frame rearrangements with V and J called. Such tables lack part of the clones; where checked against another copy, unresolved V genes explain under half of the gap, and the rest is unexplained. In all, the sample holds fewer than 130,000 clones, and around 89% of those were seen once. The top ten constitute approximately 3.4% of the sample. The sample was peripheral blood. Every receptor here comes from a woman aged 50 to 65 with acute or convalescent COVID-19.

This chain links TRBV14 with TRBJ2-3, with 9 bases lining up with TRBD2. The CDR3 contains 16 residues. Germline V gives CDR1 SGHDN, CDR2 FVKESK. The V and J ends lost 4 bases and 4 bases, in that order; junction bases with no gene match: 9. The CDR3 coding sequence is TGTGCCAGCAGCCTGACGCTAGCGGGAACGTCAGATACGCAGTATTTT. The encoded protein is CASSLTLAGTSDTQYF. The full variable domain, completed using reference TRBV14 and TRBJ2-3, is EAGVTQFPSHSVIEKGQTVTLRCDPISGHDNLYWYRRVMGKEIKFLLHFVKESKQDESGMPNNRFLAERTGGTYSTLKVQPAELEDSGVYFCASSLTLAGTSDTQYFGPGTRLTVL.

This CDR3 reads CASGQGSYNSPLHF. CDR3 DNA sequence: TGTGCCAGCGGACAGGGCTCCTATAATTCACCCCTCCACTTT. The genes are TRBV27 and TRBJ1-6, with 8 bases lining up with TRBD1. The CDR3 spans 14 residues. CDR1 and CDR2 from the germline V gene are MNHEY and SMNVEV (reference sequence). The ends lost 8 bases at V and 0 bases at J; junction bases unmatched: 0.

CDR3 residues: CASSSDLTGELFF. CDR3 nucleotides: TGTGCCAGCAGCTCAGATCTGACCGGGGAGCTGTTTTTT. The chain is built from TRBV11-3 and TRBJ2-2; D unclear. CDR1 SGHNT and CDR2 YENEEA come from the germline V gene. The V and J ends lost 4 bases and 5 bases respectively, with 8 bases between them. The CDR3 is 13 residues long.